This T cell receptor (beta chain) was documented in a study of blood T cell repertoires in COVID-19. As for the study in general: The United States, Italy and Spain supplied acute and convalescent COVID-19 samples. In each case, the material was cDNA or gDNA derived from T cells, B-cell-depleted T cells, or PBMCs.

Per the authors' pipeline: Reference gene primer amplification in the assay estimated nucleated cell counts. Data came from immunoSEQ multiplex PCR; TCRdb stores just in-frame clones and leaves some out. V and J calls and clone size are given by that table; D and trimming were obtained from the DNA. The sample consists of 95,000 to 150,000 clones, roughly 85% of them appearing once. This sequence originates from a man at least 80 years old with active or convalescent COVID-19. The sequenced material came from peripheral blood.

Here the CDR3 DNA reads TGTGCCAGCAGCTTGGAACAGGGCGAAGCTTTCTTT. Translated, it gives CASSLEQGEAFF. The chain recombines TRBV5-5 with TRBJ1-1, with D possibly being TRBD1 (6 bases). Trimming removed 0 bases at V and 8 bases at J, with 8 bases between. CDR1 is SGHKS and CDR2 is YYEKEE in the germline V gene (reference sequence). This CDR3 is built from 12 residues.